This paragraph reports one TCR beta chain. Its target is unknown. Primers for the PCR totalled 60 Vbeta and 13 Jbeta. The data were produced by immunoSEQ multiplex PCR, yet TCRdb's version contains in-frame clones alone and is incomplete. The table includes roughly 120,000 clones, 70% to 85% detected once. This entry is derived from a study of cytomegalovirus exposure and HLA in healthy donors. Study results and limitations: Reports state that TCR beta sequences accurately predicted most subjects' HLA-A and HLA-B alleles. It was assumed in the presence/absence analyses that sequencing depth was roughly uniform across donors.

The CDR3 has 13 amino acids. Per germline, CDR1 MGHRA and CDR2 YSYEKL. V was pared by 2 bases and J by 4 bases, with 5 bases between. The V and J genes are TRBV4-1 and TRBJ2-2; D may be TRBD1 (5 bases). The clonotype was recovered from a woman aged 45-60 years in good health and CMV-seropositive. The sample was PBMCs. CDR3 sequence reads: CASSQQGTGELFF. DNA for the CDR3: TGCGCCAGCAGCCAACAGGGCACCGGGGAGCTGTTTTTT.